These 12 T cell receptor beta chains came from one sample sequenced in a study of fetal regulatory T cell absence and autoimmunity. Profiling relied on immunoSEQ multiplex PCR, and the TCRdb table lists in-frame clones only, not all of them. This repertoire shows about 95,000 clones, about two thirds found once; its top ten account for less than 2.5%. The sample was pancreas tissue. These receptors all come from a male donor with IPEX syndrome.

The gene calls are TRBV4-1 and TRBJ1-5; D not resolved. The germline gives CDR1 MGHRA, CDR2 YSYEKL. Trimming shortened V by 1 base and J by 3 bases, and 7 bases separated the two germline ends. CDR3 length: 14 amino acids. CDR3 loop: CASSQAGYNQPQHF. CDR3 coding DNA: TGCGCCAGCAGCCAAGCGGGTTACAATCAGCCCCAGCATTTT.

The chain combines TRBV4-1 with TRBJ1-3, with D perhaps matching TRBD1 (5 bases). V was pared by 0 bases and J by 4 bases, with 10 bases between. This CDR3 comprises 15 residues. Germline CDR1 MGHRA, CDR2 YSYEKL. The CDR3 nucleotides read TGCGCCAGCAGCCAAGAAGACAGCCAAGGAAACACCATATATTTT. It encodes CASSQEDSQGNTIYF.

In the case of this clone: Mismatch with germline at one junction end may stem from a read error. The chain joins TRBV28 to TRBJ2-7; 10 nucleotides line up with TRBD2. Germline loops: CDR1 MDHEN, CDR2 SYDVKM. This CDR3 is 17 amino acids long. This CDR3 is CASSLTTSGPPSNEQYF. In DNA, the CDR3 is TGTGCCAGCAGTTTGACGACTAGCGGGCCTCCCTCCAACGAGCAGTACTTC.

This chain uses TRBV30 with TRBJ2-7, with TRBD1 matching over 9 bases. The germline CDR1 and CDR2 sequences are GTSNPN and SVGIG (reference sequence). The CDR3 runs to 13 residues. Unmatched junction bases numbered 4, after V lost 3 bases and J lost 4 bases. The CDR3 loop is CAWSAGTGYEQYF. The CDR3 DNA reads as TGTGCCTGGAGCGCCGGGACAGGGTACGAGCAGTACTTC.

The chain employs TRBV4-2 and TRBJ2-5; TRBD2 agrees at 15 bases. V lost 0 bases and J lost 5; bases outside the gene matches: 1. Germline CDR1 reads LGHNA; CDR2 reads YNFKEQ. CDR3 length equals 16 residues. DNA of the CDR3: TGTGCCAGCAGCCAAGAAGGACTAGCGGGAGGGGAGACCCAGTACTTC. Residues: CASSQEGLAGGETQYF.

The V gene is TRBV4-1, the J gene TRBJ1-1; the match to TRBD1 covers 7 bases. V dropped 1 base and J dropped 5; count of bases not matched to a gene: 10. CDR3 length: 16 amino acids. The germline CDR1 and CDR2 sequences are MGHRA and YSYEKL. The DNA for the CDR3 is TGCGCCAGCAGCCAAGGTATGAGGGGGCGGGAAACTGAAGCTTTCTTT. Its protein product is CASSQGMRGRETEAFF.

CDR3: CARNRRRPYEQYF. The CDR3 DNA follows: TGTGCCAGAAACCGTCGGCGGCCTTACGAGCAGTACTTC. The chain recombines TRBV5-8 with TRBJ2-7; D call uncertain. Germline values: CDR1 SGHTS, CDR2 YDEGEE. This CDR3 spans 13 amino acids. The V gene lost 8 bases and the J gene lost 4 bases, with 16 bases spanning the gap.

The chain is built from TRBV5-1 and TRBJ2-3; 9 bases are a match to TRBD2. The CDR3 runs 17 residues. V gave up 6 bases and J gave up 3 bases; unmatched junction bases: 14. Per germline, CDR1 SGHRS and CDR2 YFSETQ. The CDR3 DNA reads TGCGCCAGCACGCCTATCGGGGCGGGAGGGCCGACAGATACGCAGTATTTT. Residues: CASTPIGAGGPTDTQYF.

The chain employs TRBV27 and TRBJ2-7; 9 bases agree with TRBD1. This CDR3 is 15 amino acids long. The V and J ends lost 3 bases and 2 bases, in that order; junction bases with no gene match: 5. CDR1 is MNHEY, CDR2 SMNVEV, per germline (reference sequence). CDR3 protein: CASSFTGGLAYEQYF. CDR3 DNA: TGTGCCAGCAGTTTTACAGGGGGCTTGGCCTACGAGCAGTACTTC.

The chain couples TRBV2 to TRBJ1-1; no firm D call. Germline V CDR1 and CDR2: SNHLY, FYNNEI. The CDR3 contains 14 residues. V lost 6 bases and J lost 3, with 14 bases in between. CDR3 residues: CASSPVQSYTEAFF. Here the CDR3 DNA reads TGTGCCAGCAGCCCAGTCCAATCTTACACTGAAGCTTTCTTT.

In this sample, this clone turned up a few times. The chain joins TRBV29-1 to TRBJ2-7; tentative D call: TRBD1 (6 bases). V shed 7 bases and J shed 1 base, with 8 bases lying between them. Germline V CDR1 and CDR2: SQVTM, ANQGSEA. This CDR3 has 11 amino acids. As DNA, the CDR3 is TGCAGCGCACAGGGATCCTACGAGCAGTACTTC. Protein sequence: CSAQGSYEQYF.

The rearrangement joins TRBV7-9 to TRBJ1-2; no clear D gene. The V gene lost 3 bases and the J gene lost 2 bases, with 7 bases spanning the gap. The germline gives CDR1 SEHNR, CDR2 FQNEAQ (reference sequence). The CDR3 consists of 13 residues. The DNA for the CDR3 is TGTGCCAGCAGCTTTGGCAACAACTATGGCTACACCTTC. It is translated as CASSFGNNYGYTF.